This T cell receptor (beta chain) was recorded in a study of T cells in Graves' hyperthyroidism and ophthalmopathy. Trimming took off 4 bases at V and 4 bases at J, with 13 bases between the two ends. The CDR3 extends over 14 amino acids. CDR1 and CDR2 (germline): GTSNPN, SVGIG (reference sequence). This clonotype was detected many times. RNA transcripts provided the source from which TCR beta CDR3 regions were amplified. The HTBI primer set drove a first-round RT-PCR of the TCR CDR3. MiXCR, applied by TCRdb to the multiplex PCR reads, yields one record per CDR3 protein. Of roughly 640,000 distinct CDR3 sequences in the sample, more than 15% were seen once. Diagnosing involved the use of clinical symptoms, serum thyroxine and TRAb, thyroid ultrasound and orbital computed tomography.

Sequencing was done on a sample of blood. The V gene is TRBV30, the J gene TRBJ1-4; no definite D call. The source is a woman aged 40 to 55 with Graves' ophthalmopathy. The CDR3 bases are TGTGCCTGGAACCCGGGTGGGATTAATGAAAAACTGTTTTTT. As protein: CAWNPGGINEKLFF.